This TCR beta chain was captured by sequencing in a study of T cell changes during pregnancy in multiple sclerosis. V trimming: 4 bases; J trimming: 0 bases; junction bases outside the gene matches: 5. This CDR3 is built from 16 residues. CDR1 and CDR2 from the germline V gene are SNHLY and FYNNEI. Clones were read by immunoSEQ multiplex PCR, and TCRdb kept only the in-frame ones, dropping some. Found here are under 85,000 clones, 90% to 95% of them singletons; the top ten hold roughly 0.21%. Sample: CD4+ T cells from peripheral blood mononuclear cells, taken before pregnancy. The chain has TRBV2 and TRBJ1-5, with 8 bases that match TRBD1. The sequence came from a female donor with multiple sclerosis, enrolled in a pregnancy study. The CDR3 DNA reads as TGTGCCAGCAGTGTGGGACAGGACTATAGCAATCAGCCCCAGCATTTT. Amino acid sequence: CASSVGQDYSNQPQHF.